The sequence of this T cell receptor beta chain was determined in a study of cytomegalovirus exposure and HLA in healthy donors. Findings and caveats of the study: Several of the most significant clusters appeared linked to common viral pathogens, based on a later analysis.

J was trimmed by 6 bases and V by 6 bases; bases with no gene match: 16. CDR1 and CDR2 (germline): SGHAT, FQNNGV. The CDR3 consists of 19 residues. Amplification used 60 Vbeta primers and 13 Jbeta primers. Original processing methods: Counted up in a later analysis, unique TCR beta chains came to about 80 million, with about 9.9 million shared. Generated by immunoSEQ multiplex PCR, the TCRdb table keeps only in-frame clones and is missing some. V, J and clone size derive from that table, while D and trimming were established from the DNA sequence. The data hold some 150,000 clones, with roughly four fifths observed a single time. A note on this clone: The antigen is undetermined.

This chain connects TRBV11-2 to TRBJ2-1; 14 bases match TRBD2. This TCR derives from a middle-aged man in good health and CMV-seropositive. Material: PBMCs. CDR3 region: CASRPTSGRVGGIRNEQFF. CDR3 DNA sequence: TGTGCCAGCAGACCGACTAGCGGGAGGGTGGGAGGTATCCGCAATGAGCAGTTCTTC.